Listed here are 14 T cell receptor beta chains from one sample, sequenced in a study of CD8 T cells in Susac syndrome. It was with random hexamers that about 0.45 to 1 ug RNA was reverse transcribed. One entry per CDR3 protein results from TCRdb running MiXCR on the immunoSEQ multiplex PCR reads. The sample shows about 120,000 distinct CDR3 sequences, around 94% of them seen only once. Input material: CD4+ T cells from PBMCs. Receptors were obtained from a human donor in good health.

The gene calls are TRBV21-1 and TRBJ2-7; no check of the table's D call, TRBD2, against the DNA was made. TRBV21-1 is deemed a pseudogene. The CDR3 extends over 16 amino acids. The CDR3 reads CASSKAREGLSYEQYF. CDR3 coding DNA: TGTGCCAGCAGCAAAGCCAGGGAGGGGTTATCCTACGAGCAGTACTTC.

The genes are TRBV25-1 and TRBJ2-1; tentative D call: TRBD2 (5 bases). This CDR3 has 14 amino acids. The V end was cut by 1 base, the J end by 9 bases, with 13 bases between. Germline V gene lookup returns CDR1 MGHDK and CDR2 SYGVNS. CDR3 sequence (DNA): TGTGCCAGCAGTGAATTGAGAGCTGAGGGTGAGCAGTTCTTC. Translation gives CASSELRAEGEQFF. The entire variable domain, with the rest obtained from reference TRBV25-1 and TRBJ2-1, is as follows: EADIYQTPRYLVIGTGKKITLECSQTMGHDKMYWYQQDPGMELHLIHYSYGVNSTEKGDLSSESTVSRIRTEHFPLTLESARPSHTSQYLCASSELRAEGEQFFGPGTRLTVL.

This clonotype was found once. The V and J genes are TRBV4-2 and TRBJ2-7; no firm D call. CDR1 and CDR2 from the germline V gene are LGHNA and YNFKEQ. Trimming shortened V by 0 bases and J by 2 bases, and 5 bases separated the two germline ends. This CDR3 region has 13 residues. The CDR3 loop reads CASSQDSAYEQYF. CDR3 in DNA: TGTGCCAGCAGCCAAGATTCCGCCTACGAGCAGTACTTC.

This sequence joins TRBV3-1 and TRBJ1-2; D possibly corresponds to TRBD1 (6 bases). This CDR3 is 15 amino acids long. Germline lookup yields CDR1 LGHDT and CDR2 YNNKEL (reference sequence). The germline V and J ends were trimmed by 0 bases and 6 bases, with 14 bases remaining between them. The CDR3 loop is CASSQDTGPRNGYTF. CDR3 coding DNA: TGTGCCAGCAGCCAAGATACAGGGCCGCGGAATGGCTACACCTTC. The variable domain in full, completed from reference TRBV3-1 and TRBJ1-2, reads DTAVSQTPKYLVTQMGNDKSIKCEQNLGHDTMYWYKQDSKKFLKIMFSYNNKELIINETVPNRFSPKSPDKAHLNLHINSLELGDSAVYFCASSQDTGPRNGYTFGSGTRLTVV.

The chain recombines TRBV14 with TRBJ1-1, with D uncertain. V lost 0 bases and J 1 base, leaving 9 bases between the germline ends. From germline, CDR1 is SGHDN and CDR2 FVKESK. The CDR3 consists of 15 residues. This CDR3 reads CASSQDFIRNTEAFF. DNA of the CDR3: TGTGCCAGCAGCCAAGATTTTATAAGGAACACTGAAGCTTTCTTT.

V gene TRBV21-1 combines with J gene TRBJ1-5. TRBV21-1 has pseudogene status. The CDR3 loop spans 9 amino acids. The CDR3 nucleotides read TGTGCCAGGTTGCAGCCCCAGCATTTT. It is translated as CARLQPQHF.

The chain carries TRBV9 and TRBJ2-1, with D perhaps matching TRBD1 or TRBD2 (5 bases each). CDR3 length equals 16 residues. V lost 0 bases, J lost 9 bases, and 19 bases lay in between. Looked up from germline, CDR1 is SGDLS and CDR2 is YYNGEE. The CDR3 sequence: CASSVGPQGAGGEQFF. The DNA of the CDR3 is TGTGCCAGCAGCGTAGGGCCGCAGGGTGCTGGGGGTGAGCAGTTCTTC. The complete variable domain, with remaining parts taken from reference TRBV9 and TRBJ2-1, reads DSGVTQTPKHLITATGQRVTLRCSPRSGDLSVYWYQQSLDQGLQFLIQYYNGEERAKGNILERFSAQQFPDLHSELNLSSLELGDSALYFCASSVGPQGAGGEQFFGPGTRLTVL.

V usage is TRBV11-2 and J usage is TRBJ2-7; D may be TRBD1 or TRBD2 (6 bases each). CDR1 is SGHAT and CDR2 is FQNNGV in the germline V gene. Trimming removed 4 bases from V and 0 bases from J, with 13 bases in between. The CDR3 spans 15 residues. The CDR3 sequence: CASSSLGGDSYEQYF. CDR3 DNA: TGTGCCAGCAGCTCCCTGGGGGGCGACTCCTACGAGCAGTACTTC.

The CDR3 DNA is TGTGCCAGCAGCCGCGGACTAGCAACAGATACGCAGTATTTT. Amino acid sequence: CASSRGLATDTQYF. The V call is TRBV11-3, the J call TRBJ2-3, with 8 nucleotides matching TRBD2. V dropped 5 bases and J dropped 3; count of bases not matched to a gene: 4. CDR1 is SGHNT and CDR2 is YENEEA in the germline V gene. The CDR3 covers 14 residues.

CDR3: CASSPTFGKSTDTQYF. The DNA of the CDR3 is TGTGCCAGCAGCCCTACGTTTGGGAAATCCACAGATACGCAGTATTTT. V is TRBV13 and J is TRBJ2-3; the D is unclear. V lost 5 bases and J 2 bases, leaving 17 bases between the germline ends. The CDR3 covers 16 residues. CDR1 PRHDT and CDR2 FYEKMQ come from the germline V gene (reference sequence).

DNA for the CDR3: TGTGCCAGCAGCCAAGCCCCCCCCGGACAGGGAAGCTATGGCTACACCTTC. Translated, it gives CASSQAPPGQGSYGYTF. The rearrangement uses TRBV14 and TRBJ1-2; 8 bases are shared with TRBD1. Germline loops: CDR1 SGHDN, CDR2 FVKESK. V was pared by 1 base and J by 4 bases, with 11 bases of the junction left unmatched. The CDR3 sequence is 17 residues long. The full variable domain, with the rest looked up from reference TRBV14 and TRBJ1-2, is EAGVTQFPSHSVIEKGQTVTLRCDPISGHDNLYWYRRVMGKEIKFLLHFVKESKQDESGMPNNRFLAERTGGTYSTLKVQPAELEDSGVYFCASSQAPPGQGSYGYTFGSGTRLTVV.

The V and J genes are TRBV6-5 and TRBJ2-1; the D is unclear. V gave up 0 bases and J gave up 4 bases, with 7 bases separating them. The CDR3 sequence is 14 residues long. The germline CDR1 and CDR2 sequences are MNHEY and SVGAGI. This chain's CDR3 is CASSYSLRYNEQFF. The CDR3 DNA sequence: TGTGCCAGCAGTTACTCCCTCAGATACAATGAGCAGTTCTTC.

The rearrangement links TRBV2 to TRBJ1-5; 8 bases map to TRBD1. V dropped 6 bases and J dropped 13; count of bases not matched to a gene: 17. Looked up from germline, CDR1 is SNHLY and CDR2 is FYNNEI. CDR3 length: 15 amino acids. The CDR3 is CASSLKLTDRATQHF. The CDR3 DNA reads as TGTGCCAGCAGCTTAAAACTCACGGACAGGGCCACACAGCATTTT.

The V call is TRBV6-2 or TRBV6-3, the J call TRBJ1-2; possibly TRBD1 for D (5 bases). Trimming stripped 8 bases from V and 5 bases from J, with 15 bases between. CDR3 size: 13 residues. Germline CDR1 MNHEY, CDR2 SVGEGT. CDR3 in amino acids: CASQQEREYGYTF. As DNA, the CDR3 is TGTGCCAGCCAACAGGAGAGGGAATATGGCTACACCTTC.